The clone carrying this TCR beta chain has more than one count but fewer than ten. The antigen remains undetermined. Time point described: pre-sensitization, week 0. Treatment in this sample: therapeutic diphenylcyclopropenone sensitization with weekly scalp DPC. Blood was drawn before each patch test was applied. Per germline, CDR1 DFQATT and CDR2 SNEGSKA (reference sequence). V dropped 0 bases and J dropped 4 bases, with 8 bases sitting between them. CDR3 length: 13 residues. The record originates from a study of human T cells and chemical hapten exposure. General study points: Alopecia in all donors means immunity may differ from healthy individuals. With regard to DPC sensitization, TCRs above 1 in 1000 frequency did not change.

As the library was built, unique molecular identifiers were attached to individual cDNA molecules. MiXCR was run by TCRdb on the RACE reads, yielding one entry per CDR3 protein. The sample has 52,000 or so distinct CDR3 sequences, 9.5% to 10% seen once. Material: whole blood, obtained in connection with sensitization to the hapten diphenylcyclopropenone (DPC). The chain joins TRBV20-1 to TRBJ2-3; D might be TRBD1 (5 bases). The sequence was obtained from a man between 35 and 55 years old with alopecia areata. Some clones in this sample may be carry-over from other donors' samples. CDR3 in amino acids: CSARDGAPDTQYF. CDR3 DNA sequence: TGCAGTGCTAGAGATGGGGCCCCAGATACGCAGTATTTT.